This T cell receptor beta chain derives from a study of cytomegalovirus exposure and HLA in healthy donors. As to this clone: What it binds is unknown.

The PCR had 60 Vbeta and 13 Jbeta primers. Clones were read by immunoSEQ multiplex PCR, and TCRdb kept only the in-frame ones, dropping some. This table lists fewer than 250,000 clones. Study-wide findings and caveats: Several of the most significant clusters appeared linked to common viral pathogens, based on a later analysis. According to a later analysis, donors in an Asian-associated ancestry cluster reportedly had fewer N-insertions than the approximately 720-donor mean. In an earlier analysis, about 87% or about 30%: the productive usage of most TCR beta V segments.

Deletions cut 4 bases from V and 0 bases from J, with 13 bases between. The V gene's germline CDR1 is SQVTM and CDR2 ANQGSEA. There are 15 residues in the CDR3. The sequence was collected from a woman in her 30s in good health and CMV-seropositive. The specimen was PBMCs. This sequence joins TRBV29-1 and TRBJ2-1, with D tentatively TRBD1 (6 bases). The CDR3 reads CSVVAGTTSYNEQFF. CDR3 bases: TGCAGCGTTGTCGCCGGGACAACCTCCTACAATGAGCAGTTCTTC.